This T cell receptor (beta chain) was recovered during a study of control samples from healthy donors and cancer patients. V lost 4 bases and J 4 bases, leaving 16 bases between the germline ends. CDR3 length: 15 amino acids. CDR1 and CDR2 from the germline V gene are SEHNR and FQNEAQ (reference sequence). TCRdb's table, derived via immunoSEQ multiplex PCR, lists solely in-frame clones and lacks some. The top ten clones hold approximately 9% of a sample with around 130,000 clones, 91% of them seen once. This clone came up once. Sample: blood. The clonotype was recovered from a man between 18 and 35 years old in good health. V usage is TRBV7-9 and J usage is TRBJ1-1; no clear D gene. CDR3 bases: TGTGCCAGCAGCTCCATCAATTACCAGCCCACTGAAGCTTTCTTT. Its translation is CASSSINYQPTEAFF.